This T cell receptor (beta chain) was recorded in a study of blood T cell repertoires in COVID-19. Study details: The origin of the acute and convalescent COVID-19 samples was the United States, Italy and Spain.

This CDR3 is 13 amino acids long. J was trimmed by 7 bases and V by 7 bases; bases with no gene match: 7. Germline V lookup: CDR1 MNHEY, CDR2 SMNVEV (reference sequence). Authors' processing steps: Amplification with reference gene primers provided the estimates of nucleated cell counts. Data came from immunoSEQ multiplex PCR; TCRdb stores just in-frame clones and leaves some out. D and trimming were read from the DNA, whereas the V and J calls and clone size are those reported in that table. The sample yields around 300,000 clones, just under 90% seen once. Each participant's cohort was designated according to participant-reported clinical history. Donors in Cohort 3 who had recovered were those with two negative PCRs, healthcare professional clearance, or resolution of their symptoms.

The source material was PBMCs or T cells enriched from blood (not recorded which). This chain joins TRBV27 and TRBJ2-1; the match to TRBD2 covers 7 bases. This clonotype was sampled from a woman under 40 who had recovered from COVID-19. CDR3 DNA: TGTGCCAGCAAAATCGTGGGGGGGAATGAGCAGTTCTTC. It translates to CASKIVGGNEQFF.